The table lists the clone carrying this T cell receptor (beta chain) with many counts. This sample is part of a study of T cells in Graves' hyperthyroidism and ophthalmopathy. Trimming removed 1 base at V and 10 bases at J, with 20 bases between. Germline assignment: CDR1 SGHTA and CDR2 FQGNSA. The CDR3 totals 16 residues. TCR beta CDR3 sequences were amplified from RNA transcripts. The HTBI primer set was used in a first-round RT-PCR of the TCR CDR3. From the multiplex PCR reads, TCRdb called clonotypes with MiXCR, one entry per CDR3 protein. The table shows around 340,000 distinct CDR3 sequences, with about 18% occurring only once.

V and J are TRBV7-2 and TRBJ2-1; D gene uncertain. The sequenced material came from blood. This receptor was taken from a woman aged 30 to 39 with Graves' hyperthyroidism that later progressed to Graves' ophthalmopathy. For the CDR3, the DNA is TGTGCCAGCAGCTTAGGTGTTGCTTTTCTGAATAACGAGCAGTTCTTC. Its protein is CASSLGVAFLNNEQFF.